The text below deals with one T cell receptor beta chain. What it binds is not known. The V and J ends lost 5 bases and 8 bases respectively, with 12 bases between them. The CDR3 contains 12 residues. The germline CDR1 and CDR2 sequences are MGHDK and SYGVNS. The data belong to a study of shared clonotypes between healthy human individuals. Overall study findings and caveats: Sharing across four donors was highest in naive CD4 (approximately 5%) and lowest in memory CD8 (around 0.4%).

CD4+ cell separation produced CD45RA+ naive and CD45RA-negative memory subsets. In the original processing: ImmunoSEQ output held junction-only sequences without quality scores, so filtering differed. The method was immunoSEQ multiplex PCR; TCRdb's version includes in-frame clones alone and lacks a portion of them. D and trimming were read from the DNA, whereas the V and J calls and clone size are those reported in that table. Of roughly 2.5 million clones in the sample, more than 80% are singletons; the top ten hold roughly 0.13%. The sample taken for sequencing was naive CD4+ T cells sorted from blood. Sample subset: CD45RA+ positively selected. The V and J genes are TRBV25-1 and TRBJ1-2; D remains ambiguous. The clonotype was recovered from a man younger than 35 in good health. CDR3 protein: CASSFGPQGYTF. In DNA, the CDR3 is TGTGCCAGCAGTTTTGGACCGCAGGGCTACACCTTC.